The next 25 T cell receptor beta chains were all read from a single sample in a study of blood T cell repertoires in COVID-19. Only in-frame clones appear in the TCRdb table, and some are missing; sequencing was by immunoSEQ multiplex PCR. The sample has 150,000 to 200,000 clones; 85% to 90% are singletons. The sequencing input was peripheral blood. These receptors were collected from a human donor in a cohort sampled during active COVID-19.

This CDR3 is CASSLFVGTSFIDTQYF. The DNA of the CDR3 is TGTGCCAGCAGTCTATTCGTCGGGACTAGTTTTATAGATACGCAGTATTTT. This chain connects TRBV7-9 to TRBJ2-3; 8 bases agree with TRBD2. The CDR3 runs 17 residues. With 6 bases clipped from V and 5 bases from J, the junction kept 16 bases outside the gene matches. CDR1 and CDR2 (germline): SEHNR, FQNEAQ (reference sequence).

The chain is built from TRBV2 and TRBJ2-1, with TRBD2 matching over 11 bases. The CDR3 is made up of 15 amino acids. The germline CDR1 and CDR2 sequences are SNHLY and FYNNEI. After removal of 6 bases from V and 9 bases from J, the junction contained 10 bases not matched to a gene. The DNA for the CDR3 is TGTGCCAGCAGCCCTACTAGCGGGAGCTTCCCTGAGCAGTTCTTC. Its protein product is CASSPTSGSFPEQFF. Using reference TRBV2 and TRBJ2-1 for the parts outside the CDR3, the full variable domain is EPEVTQTPSHQVTQMGQEVILRCVPISNHLYFYWYRQILGQKVEFLVSFYNNEISEKSEIFDDQFSVERPDGSNFTLKIRSTKLEDSAMYFCASSPTSGSFPEQFFGPGTRLTVL.

This clone has just one count. The chain combines TRBV7-9 with TRBJ2-3, with TRBD2 matching 9 bases. Per germline, CDR1 SEHNR and CDR2 FQNEAQ (reference sequence). The CDR3 has 14 residues. Trimming took 7 bases from V and 2 from J; bases not matched to a gene: 4. CDR3 sequence reads: CASKPGLATDTQYF. CDR3 DNA sequence: TGTGCCAGCAAACCGGGACTAGCCACAGATACGCAGTATTTT.

The rearrangement joins TRBV7-2 to TRBJ2-7; 11 bases agree with TRBD2. Trimming cost V 5 bases and J 3 bases; bases outside gene matches: 6. CDR3 length equals 15 residues. Germline V gives CDR1 SGHTA, CDR2 FQGNSA. The CDR3 region is CASSPFGTSGYEQYF. The DNA for the CDR3 is TGTGCCAGCAGCCCCTTCGGGACTAGCGGCTACGAGCAGTACTTC.

This chain connects TRBV4-3 to TRBJ2-1; 7 bases line up with TRBD1. CDR1 and CDR2 (germline): LGHNA, YSLEER. Unmatched junction bases numbered 5, after V lost 4 bases and J lost 2 bases. CDR3 length: 15 residues. The CDR3 spells CASSRSQGAYNEQFF. CDR3 nucleotide sequence: TGCGCCAGCAGCCGAAGTCAGGGGGCCTACAATGAGCAGTTCTTC.

This clone was detected only a few times. CDR3 bases: TGTGCCAGCAGCCCGGGACAGGGTGTTTCACCCCTCCACTTT. This sequence encodes CASSPGQGVSPLHF. The chain carries TRBV11-2 and TRBJ1-6; the match to TRBD1 covers 9 bases. The trim removed 5 bases at V and 9 bases at J, leaving 5 bases unmatched. The CDR3 has 14 residues. Germline assignment: CDR1 SGHAT and CDR2 FQNNGV.

The chain couples TRBV30 to TRBJ2-1; 10 bases fit TRBD1. Germline assignment: CDR1 GTSNPN and CDR2 SVGIG (reference sequence). The CDR3 covers 12 residues. Trimming removed 1 base from V and 12 bases from J; junction bases left unmatched: 3. CDR3 DNA: TGTGCCTGGAGTGACAGGGACAGGGGGCAGTTCTTC. Amino acids: CAWSDRDRGQFF.

The chain uses TRBV11-2 and TRBJ2-5; D is ambiguous. The CDR3 has 14 residues. CDR1 is SGHAT and CDR2 is FQNNGV in the germline V gene. Trimming took off 5 bases at V and 1 base at J, with 11 bases between the two ends. This CDR3 reads CASSPDWLQETQYF. The CDR3 DNA is TGTGCCAGCAGCCCCGACTGGCTCCAAGAGACCCAGTACTTC.

The chain is built from TRBV15 and TRBJ2-2, with D perhaps matching TRBD1 (6 bases). The V end lost 1 base, the J end lost 6 bases, and 12 bases lay between the germline ends. Germline assignment: CDR1 LNHNV and CDR2 YYDKDF (reference sequence). The length of the CDR3 is 15 residues. The CDR3 DNA reads as TGTGCCACCAGCAGAGGGCAGGGGTCCCCCGGGGAGCTGTTTTTT. Translation gives CATSRGQGSPGELFF.

The rearrangement links TRBV28 to TRBJ1-2; 9 nucleotides match TRBD1. The V gene end was trimmed by 2 bases and the J gene end by 7 bases; junction bases not matched to a gene: 17. The CDR3 is 18 amino acids. In germline, CDR1 is MDHEN, CDR2 SYDVKM. CDR3 in amino acids: CASSLGSVSSDRGFGYTF. The CDR3 DNA is TGTGCCAGCAGTTTAGGGTCGGTTAGTAGCGACAGGGGGTTTGGCTACACCTTC.

The genes are TRBV6-2 or TRBV6-3 and TRBJ1-1; D uncertain. V was shortened by 2 bases and J by 0 bases, with 13 bases between the two germline ends. The CDR3 has 16 amino acids. CDR1 and CDR2 (germline): MNHEY, SVGEGT. CDR3 coding DNA: TGTGCCAGCAGTTACCCGAAGGAGAAGCTGAACACTGAAGCTTTCTTT. Translation: CASSYPKEKLNTEAFF.

The chain has TRBV6-5 and TRBJ2-5; TRBD2 agrees at 8 bases. The V gene's germline CDR1 is MNHEY and CDR2 SVGAGI. The CDR3 spans 13 residues. Trimming removed 7 bases from V and 4 bases from J; junction bases left unmatched: 5. DNA of the CDR3: TGTGCCAGCACCCGGGGGGGGTCAGAGACCCAGTACTTC. This encodes CASTRGGSETQYF.

Worth noting for this clone: Distinct nucleotide sequences in the sample also encode this CDR3. The chain carries TRBV7-9 and TRBJ2-5; D unresolved. Per germline, CDR1 SEHNR and CDR2 FQNEAQ (reference sequence). There are 11 residues in the CDR3. V lost 4 bases and J lost 2, with 2 bases in between. The CDR3 DNA is TGTGCCAGCAGCTCTCAAGAGACCCAGTACTTC. Residues: CASSSQETQYF.

A note on this clone: One junction end does not reproduce the germline sequence, and a read error may be involved. This sequence joins TRBV7-7 and TRBJ2-3, with TRBD2 matching 7 bases. Germline CDR1 is SSHAT and CDR2 is FNYEAQ (reference sequence). This CDR3 comprises 15 residues. The CDR3 sequence is CASSPTSASTDTQYF. The CDR3 DNA sequence: TGTGCTAGCAGCCCTACTAGCGCCAGCACAGATACGCAGTATTTT.

As DNA, the CDR3 is TGCGCCAGCAGCTTGATGGGGGGGGCCACAGATACGCAGTATTTT. It codes for CASSLMGGATDTQYF. V gene TRBV5-1 combines with J gene TRBJ2-3, with TRBD2 as a possible D gene (7 bases). CDR1 is SGHRS, CDR2 YFSETQ, per germline. Trimming took 1 base from V and 2 from J, leaving 11 bases between them. The CDR3 is made up of 15 amino acids.

CDR3 amino acids: CASSLVELIGSGNTIYF. As DNA, the CDR3 is TGTGCCAGCAGCTTAGTTGAGTTGATTGGCTCTGGAAACACCATATATTTT. V usage is TRBV11-2 and J usage is TRBJ1-3; no clear D gene. CDR3 length: 17 amino acids. Trimming pared 1 base from V and 0 bases from J, leaving 13 bases between. The germline V gene has CDR1 SGHAT and CDR2 FQNNGV.

This chain connects TRBV10-2 to TRBJ2-7; TRBD2 is a possible D gene (6 bases). CDR1 is WSHSY, CDR2 SAAADI, per germline. V was shortened by 6 bases and J by 1 base, with 16 bases between the two germline ends. The CDR3 loop spans 15 amino acids. The CDR3 reads CASRPPGGVSYEQYF. In DNA form, the CDR3 reads TGCGCCAGCAGGCCACCGGGCGGGGTGTCCTACGAGCAGTACTTC.

This rearrangement joins TRBV7-2 to TRBJ2-7, with TRBD2 matching over 7 bases. Germline assignment: CDR1 SGHTA and CDR2 FQGNSA. The CDR3 contains 15 residues. V gave up 5 bases and J gave up 0 bases; unmatched junction bases: 7. CDR3 nucleotides: TGTGCCAGCAGCACGATGGGCGGGAGCTCCTACGAGCAGTACTTC. Amino acids: CASSTMGGSSYEQYF.

This chain uses TRBV13 with TRBJ2-1, with D tentatively TRBD2 (5 bases). Germline V gene lookup returns CDR1 PRHDT and CDR2 FYEKMQ (reference sequence). The germline V and J ends were trimmed by 1 base and 0 bases, with 10 bases remaining between them. The CDR3 runs to 16 residues. The DNA for the CDR3 is TGTGCCAGCAGCTTAGTTCTGGGGAGCTCCTACAATGAGCAGTTCTTC. Its translation: CASSLVLGSSYNEQFF.

The DNA of the CDR3 is TGTGCCAGCAGCTTCTCCGGGACTGCCGCCTACGAGCAGTACTTC. Residues: CASSFSGTAAYEQYF. This rearrangement joins TRBV11-1 to TRBJ2-7; D possibly corresponds to TRBD2 (6 bases). CDR1 and CDR2 from the germline V gene are SGHAT and FQDESV (reference sequence). V was trimmed by 3 bases and J by 2 bases, leaving 14 bases between them. The CDR3 covers 15 residues.

This clone has more than one count but fewer than ten. The chain is built from TRBV5-5 and TRBJ1-1; D remains ambiguous. CDR3 length equals 13 residues. Germline CDR1 is SGHKS and CDR2 is YYEKEE (reference sequence). Between the trimmed V and J ends, which lost 1 base and 3 bases, there was a span of 7 bases. In DNA, the CDR3 is TGTGCCAGCAGCTTGCTGGCCCACACTGAAGCTTTCTTT. Its translation: CASSLLAHTEAFF. Complete variable domain (other parts from reference TRBV5-5 and TRBJ1-1): DAGVTQSPTHLIKTRGQQVTLRCSPISGHKSVSWYQQVLGQGPQFIFQYYEKEERGRGNFPDRFSARQFPNYSSELNVNALLLGDSALYLCASSLLAHTEAFFGQGTRLTVV.

The V and J genes are TRBV28 and TRBJ2-7; 7 bases agree with TRBD1. There are 14 residues in the CDR3. Germline V gene lookup returns CDR1 MDHEN and CDR2 SYDVKM. V lost 9 bases, J lost 6 bases, and 14 bases stayed unmatched. The DNA for the CDR3 is TGTGCCAGTAGCCCGACCCTAGGGGGCGCCGAGCAGTACTTC. It translates to CASSPTLGGAEQYF. Full variable domain (missing parts from reference TRBV28 and TRBJ2-7): DVKVTQSSRYLVKRTGEKVFLECVQDMDHENMFWYRQDPGLGLRLIYFSYDVKMKEKGDIPEGYSVSREKKERFSLILESASTNQTSMYLCASSPTLGGAEQYFGPGTRLTVT.

The rearrangement links TRBV4-3 to TRBJ1-1; no reliable D call. This CDR3 region has 15 residues. Germline values: CDR1 LGHNA, CDR2 YSLEER. The V and J ends lost 0 bases and 10 bases respectively, with 18 bases between them. CDR3 DNA sequence: TGCGCCAGCAGCCAAGAACGAGCGTCCTTGAGCGGAGCTTTCTTT. As protein: CASSQERASLSGAFF.

V is TRBV7-2 and J is TRBJ1-6; D uncertain. The ends were cut back, 2 bases at V and 5 bases at J, with 10 bases in the middle. Germline V gene lookup returns CDR1 SGHTA and CDR2 FQGNSA. CDR3 length: 15 amino acids. This chain's CDR3 is CASSLSRQHNSPLHF. The CDR3 nucleotides read TGTGCCAGCAGCTTATCCAGGCAGCATAATTCACCCCTCCACTTT.

This rearrangement joins TRBV19 to TRBJ2-7; D might be TRBD1 (6 bases). The V end was cut by 5 bases, the J end by 7 bases, with 24 bases between. The CDR3 runs 16 residues. Germline V lookup: CDR1 LNHDA, CDR2 SQIVND (reference sequence). CDR3 nucleotides: TGTGCCAGTAGTCCGACCTGGGTGACAGGCGATTCGGAGCAGTACTTC. It yields the protein CASSPTWVTGDSEQYF. The whole variable domain, filled in from reference TRBV19 and TRBJ2-7, reads DGGITQSPKYLFRKEGQNVTLSCEQNLNHDAMYWYRQDPGQGLRLIYYSQIVNDFQKGDIAEGYSVSREKKESFPLTVTSAQKNPTAFYLCASSPTWVTGDSEQYFGPGTRLTVT.